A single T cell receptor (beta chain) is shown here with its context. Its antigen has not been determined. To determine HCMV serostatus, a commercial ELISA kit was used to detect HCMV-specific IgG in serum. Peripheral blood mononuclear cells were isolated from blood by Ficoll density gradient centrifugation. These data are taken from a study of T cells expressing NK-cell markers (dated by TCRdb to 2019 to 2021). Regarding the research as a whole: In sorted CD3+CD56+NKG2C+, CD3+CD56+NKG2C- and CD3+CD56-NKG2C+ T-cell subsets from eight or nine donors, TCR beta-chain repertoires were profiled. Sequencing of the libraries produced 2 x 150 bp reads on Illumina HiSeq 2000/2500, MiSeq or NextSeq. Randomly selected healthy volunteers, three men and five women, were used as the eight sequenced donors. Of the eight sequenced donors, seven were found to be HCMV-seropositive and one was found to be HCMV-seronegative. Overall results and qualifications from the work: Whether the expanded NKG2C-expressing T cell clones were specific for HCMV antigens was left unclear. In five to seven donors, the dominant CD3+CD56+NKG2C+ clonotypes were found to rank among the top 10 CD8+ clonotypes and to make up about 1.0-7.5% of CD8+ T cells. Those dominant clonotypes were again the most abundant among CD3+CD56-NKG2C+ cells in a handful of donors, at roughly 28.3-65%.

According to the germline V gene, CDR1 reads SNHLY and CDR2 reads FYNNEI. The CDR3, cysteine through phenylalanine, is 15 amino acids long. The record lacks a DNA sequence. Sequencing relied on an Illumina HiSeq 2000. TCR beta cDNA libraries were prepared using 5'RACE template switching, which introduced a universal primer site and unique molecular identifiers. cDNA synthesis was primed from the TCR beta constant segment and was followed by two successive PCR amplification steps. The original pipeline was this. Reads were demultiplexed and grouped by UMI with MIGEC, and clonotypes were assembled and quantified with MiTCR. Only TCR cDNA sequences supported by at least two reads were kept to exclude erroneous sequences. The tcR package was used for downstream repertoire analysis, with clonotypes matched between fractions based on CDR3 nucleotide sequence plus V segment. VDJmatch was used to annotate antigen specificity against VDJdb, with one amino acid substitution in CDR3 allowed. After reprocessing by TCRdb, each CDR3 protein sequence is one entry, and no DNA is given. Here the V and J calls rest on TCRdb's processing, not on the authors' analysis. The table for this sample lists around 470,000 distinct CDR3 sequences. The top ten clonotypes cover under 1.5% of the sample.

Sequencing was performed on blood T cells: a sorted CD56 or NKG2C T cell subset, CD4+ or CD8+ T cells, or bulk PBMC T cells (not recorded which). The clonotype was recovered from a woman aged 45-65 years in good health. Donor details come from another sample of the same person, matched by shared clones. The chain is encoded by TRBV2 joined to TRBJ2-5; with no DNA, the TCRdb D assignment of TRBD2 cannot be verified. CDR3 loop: CASSAATAEGKTQYF.